This T cell receptor (beta chain) stems from a study of blood T cell repertoires in COVID-19. Study-wide context: The origin of the acute and convalescent COVID-19 samples was the United States, Italy and Spain. Sample material is recorded as cDNA or gDNA derived from T cells, B-cell-depleted T cells, or PBMCs.

The length of the CDR3 is 15 residues. V lost 3 bases and J lost 5; bases outside the gene matches: 7. Per the germline V gene, CDR1 is KGHSH and CDR2 is LQKENI. The assay was immunoSEQ multiplex PCR, and TCRdb's table has in-frame clones only and misses some. This sample has 95,000 to 150,000 clones; about 79% occur once, and the top ten carry around 37%. The gene calls are TRBV18 and TRBJ2-3, with 8 positions matching TRBD2. Sequencing used peripheral blood. This sequence was found in a man between 35 and 55 years old with active or convalescent COVID-19. The CDR3 bases are TGTGCCAGCTCACCCCGGGAGGGCCAGGGAGATACGCAGTATTTT. It codes for CASSPREGQGDTQYF.